One and the same sample provided the 18 T cell receptor beta chains below, sequenced in a study of PD-L1 blockade in urothelial cancer. Clones were read by immunoSEQ multiplex PCR, and TCRdb kept only the in-frame ones, dropping some. This table holds some 51,000 clones, around 89% found once. The sample's time point: peripheral blood 6 weeks after treatment start. Specimen: PBMCs, collected around atezolizumab (anti-PD-L1) treatment. Receptors were obtained from a man aged 55 to 70 with urothelial cancer.

The chain joins TRBV4-2 to TRBJ1-1; 8 nucleotides match TRBD1. Germline values: CDR1 LGHNA, CDR2 YNFKEQ. V shed 6 bases and J 5 bases; nucleotides not matched to a gene: 8. The CDR3 spans 14 residues. CDR3 sequence: CASSLQGAETEAFF. CDR3 nucleotides: TGTGCCAGCAGTCTCCAGGGGGCCGAAACTGAAGCTTTCTTT.

The chain has TRBV5-1 and TRBJ2-3, with 9 bases identical to TRBD2. Looked up from germline, CDR1 is SGHRS and CDR2 is YFSETQ. The CDR3 runs 15 residues. The J segment lost 0 bases and the V segment lost 2 bases, leaving 1 base of the junction unmatched. The CDR3 spells CASSLTSGSTDTQYF. CDR3 in DNA: TGCGCCAGCAGCTTAACTAGCGGGAGCACAGATACGCAGTATTTT.

The table lists this clone with a few counts. The CDR3 spells CASRIGQGNSPLHF. As DNA, the CDR3 is TGTGCCAGCAGAATAGGACAGGGCAATTCACCCCTCCACTTT. This chain uses TRBV27 with TRBJ1-6; TRBD1 matches 8 bases. The CDR3 is 14 residues long. Looked up from germline, CDR1 is MNHEY and CDR2 is SMNVEV (reference sequence). V gave up 6 bases and J gave up 7 bases; unmatched junction bases: 5.

This clone was seen a handful of times. This chain joins TRBV28 and TRBJ1-1; TRBD1 matches 7 bases. Unmatched junction bases numbered 10, after V lost 4 bases and J lost 2 bases. This CDR3 spans 16 amino acids. The germline V gene encodes CDR1 MDHEN and CDR2 SYDVKM. Written as DNA, the CDR3 is TGTGCCAGCAGTTCTTTCGACCGGGACAGCAACACTGAAGCTTTCTTT. Translating gives CASSSFDRDSNTEAFF.

V is TRBV9 and J is TRBJ1-5; D is perhaps TRBD1 (6 bases). Germline V CDR1 and CDR2: SGDLS, YYNGEE. The CDR3 has 15 amino acids. The V and J ends lost 4 bases and 2 bases respectively, with 13 bases between them. CDR3 protein: CASSTSGAGNQPQHF. The CDR3 DNA is TGTGCCAGCAGCACGTCAGGGGCGGGCAATCAGCCCCAGCATTTT.

This clone appeared a few times. The J gene is TRBJ2-7, the V gene TRBV15, with TRBD2 identical over 10 bases. The CDR3 length is 14 residues. V dropped 5 bases and J dropped 7; count of bases not matched to a gene: 8. Per the germline V gene, CDR1 is LNHNV and CDR2 is YYDKDF (reference sequence). The CDR3 is CATSYLAGAQEQYF. CDR3 nucleotides: TGTGCCACCAGCTATCTAGCGGGGGCACAAGAGCAGTACTTC.

This rearrangement joins TRBV14 to TRBJ2-2; D might be TRBD2 (5 bases). Germline CDR1 and CDR2: SGHDN and FVKESK. V lost 3 bases and J lost 7, with 21 bases in between. The length of the CDR3 is 17 residues. The DNA for the CDR3 is TGTGCCAGCAGCCAGGATTCAGTAGCGATCTACAACGGGGAGCTGTTTTTT. Translated, it gives CASSQDSVAIYNGELFF.

The chain employs TRBV7-3 and TRBJ2-5; 12 bases match TRBD1. Germline V gene lookup returns CDR1 SGHTA and CDR2 FQGTGA. V gave up 5 bases and J gave up 6 bases; unmatched junction bases: 7. The CDR3 extends over 15 amino acids. CDR3 loop: CASSPQGTGGQTQYF. The CDR3 DNA reads TGTGCCAGCAGCCCACAAGGGACAGGGGGCCAGACCCAGTACTTC.

This clone was seen once. This chain uses TRBV7-2 with TRBJ2-5, with D tentatively TRBD2 (5 bases). Germline CDR1 reads SGHTA; CDR2 reads FQGNSA. V lost 5 bases and J 2 bases, leaving 15 bases between the germline ends. The CDR3 runs 15 residues. CDR3 sequence reads: CASSLVYGGQETQYF. CDR3 nucleotides: TGTGCCAGCAGCCTAGTTTATGGAGGACAAGAGACCCAGTACTTC.

The chain couples TRBV7-9 to TRBJ1-2; 12 nucleotides align to TRBD1. The germline CDR1 and CDR2 sequences are SEHNR and FQNEAQ (reference sequence). The CDR3 is 15 amino acids. J lost 3 bases, V lost 5 bases, and 4 bases had no gene match. CDR3 sequence: CASSLGTGGDYGYTF. The CDR3 DNA reads as TGTGCCAGCAGCCTCGGGACAGGGGGCGACTATGGCTACACCTTC.

This chain joins TRBV9 and TRBJ2-1; the D gene is possibly TRBD2 (7 bases). This CDR3 comprises 17 residues. V was shortened by 1 base and J by 8 bases, with 22 bases between the two germline ends. Germline CDR1 reads SGDLS; CDR2 reads YYNGEE. The CDR3 DNA follows: TGTGCCAGCAGCGTACTTCCTTCGGGGGGCCAAGGGCATGAGCAGTTCTTC. It specifies CASSVLPSGGQGHEQFF.

The chain uses TRBV28 and TRBJ1-5; possible D gene TRBD1, 6 bases. CDR1 and CDR2 from the germline V gene are MDHEN and SYDVKM. The ends were cut back, 6 bases at V and 1 base at J, with 10 bases in the middle. This CDR3 has 14 residues. CDR3 coding DNA: TGTGCCAGCAGCAGGGGAACGAGCAATCAGCCCCAGCATTTT. It is translated as CASSRGTSNQPQHF.

The chain combines TRBV2 with TRBJ1-3, with TRBD1 matching 9 bases. Germline values: CDR1 SNHLY, CDR2 FYNNEI. This CDR3 comprises 15 residues. Germline trimming cut 4 bases from V and 7 bases from J; bases unmatched to any gene: 8. The CDR3 loop reads CASSVLDRGGNTIYF. CDR3 nucleotides: TGTGCCAGCAGTGTCCTCGACAGGGGGGGGAACACCATATATTTT.

The chain has TRBV25-1 and TRBJ2-1; D is perhaps TRBD2 (5 bases). From germline, CDR1 is MGHDK and CDR2 SYGVNS. Trimming cost V 5 bases and J 6 bases, with 14 bases left between them. The CDR3 extends over 14 amino acids. The CDR3 loop is CASSRAGPGNEQFF. CDR3 nucleotides: TGTGCCAGCAGTAGGGCGGGTCCAGGCAATGAGCAGTTCTTC.

This chain joins TRBV19 and TRBJ2-1; 7 bases agree with TRBD2. Germline V gene sequence: CDR1 LNHDA, CDR2 SQIVND (reference sequence). This CDR3 region has 12 residues. Trimming took 3 bases from V and 10 from J; bases not matched to a gene: 3. The CDR3 DNA sequence: TGTGCCAGTAGTATTGGGAGGGGCGAGCAGTTCTTC. Its protein is CASSIGRGEQFF.

This clone came up a few times. The J gene is TRBJ1-2, the V gene TRBV19; TRBD1 is a possible D gene (6 bases). Germline lookup yields CDR1 LNHDA and CDR2 SQIVND (reference sequence). The length of the CDR3 is 15 residues. Trimming left V 3 bases short and J 4 bases short, with 15 bases between. The CDR3 DNA is TGTGCCAGTAGTATCCTCCTTACAGGGCTCTATGGCTACACCTTC. Protein sequence: CASSILLTGLYGYTF.

The V gene is TRBV7-2, the J gene TRBJ2-7; 8 nucleotides align to TRBD2. The germline V gene encodes CDR1 SGHTA and CDR2 FQGNSA. V lost 1 base, J lost 1 base, and 6 bases stayed unmatched. CDR3 length equals 16 residues. Here the CDR3 reads CASSLVLGGRSYEQYF. In DNA, the CDR3 is TGTGCCAGCAGCTTAGTTCTAGGCGGGAGGTCCTACGAGCAGTACTTC.

J is TRBJ2-7 and V is TRBV19; 12 bases match TRBD1. The CDR3 loop spans 15 amino acids. Germline loops: CDR1 LNHDA, CDR2 SQIVND (reference sequence). The ends lost 3 bases at V and 5 bases at J; junction bases unmatched: 5. The CDR3: CASSILGQGANEQYF. Here the CDR3 DNA reads TGTGCCAGTAGTATTTTGGGACAGGGGGCCAACGAGCAGTACTTC.